These 32 T cell receptor beta chains were all obtained from the same sample, sequenced in a study of identifying expanded T cells in peripheral blood. Clones were sequenced by immunoSEQ multiplex PCR, and TCRdb holds only the in-frame ones, with some missing. The sample records about 52,000 clones, 82% being singletons. The sample taken for sequencing was blood. The receptors were sampled from a person aged 18 to 75 in good health.

This clone has a handful of counts. The V gene is TRBV15, the J gene TRBJ2-3; the D is unclear. Trimming removed 0 bases from V and 11 bases from J, with 12 bases in between. The CDR3 has 13 residues. Germline CDR1 LNHNV, CDR2 YYDKDF (reference sequence). In nucleotides, the CDR3 is TGTGCCACCAGCAGAGATCGTATGGGGATGCAGTATTTT. This sequence encodes CATSRDRMGMQYF.

The chain couples TRBV9 to TRBJ1-1, with a tentative D call TRBD1 (6 bases). Germline assignment: CDR1 SGDLS and CDR2 YYNGEE. V was shortened by 4 bases and J by 0 bases, with 13 bases between the two germline ends. The CDR3 sequence is 15 residues long. CDR3 coding DNA: TGTGCCAGCAGCCCCCATCAGGGGATGAACACTGAAGCTTTCTTT. Protein: CASSPHQGMNTEAFF. The variable domain in full, with the rest retrieved from reference TRBV9 and TRBJ1-1, is DSGVTQTPKHLITATGQRVTLRCSPRSGDLSVYWYQQSLDQGLQFLIQYYNGEERAKGNILERFSAQQFPDLHSELNLSSLELGDSALYFCASSPHQGMNTEAFFGQGTRLTVV.

V gene TRBV30 combines with J gene TRBJ1-2; tentative D call: TRBD1 (5 bases). The V gene lost 5 bases and the J gene lost 1 base, with 11 bases spanning the gap. CDR3 length equals 13 residues. Germline lookup yields CDR1 GTSNPN and CDR2 SVGIG (reference sequence). The CDR3 sequence: CAWGHQLNYGYTF. The CDR3, as DNA: TGTGCCTGGGGACACCAACTTAACTATGGCTACACCTTC.

This clone was found once. Other DNA variants within this sample encode the same CDR3. The chain recombines TRBV18 with TRBJ1-1, with 7 bases that match TRBD1. Germline lookup yields CDR1 KGHSH and CDR2 LQKENI. Losses at the gene ends were 1 base for V and 4 bases for J; bases not matched to a gene: 3. This CDR3 spans 14 amino acids. DNA of the CDR3: TGTGCCAGCTCACCACAGGGGGCTGGCACTGAAGCTTTCTTT. Translated, it gives CASSPQGAGTEAFF.

The table lists this clone with many counts. The chain couples TRBV7-9 to TRBJ2-1; D unresolved. The V end lost 7 bases, the J end lost 6 bases, and 16 bases lay between the germline ends. CDR3 length equals 14 residues. The germline CDR1 and CDR2 sequences are SEHNR and FQNEAQ (reference sequence). CDR3 sequence: CASNSAQVSNEQFF. Here the CDR3 DNA reads TGTGCCAGCAACTCGGCGCAGGTGTCCAATGAGCAGTTCTTC.

This rearrangement joins TRBV4-1 to TRBJ2-2; no clear D gene. Germline loops: CDR1 MGHRA, CDR2 YSYEKL. V lost 4 bases to trimming and J lost 0 bases, with 12 bases between them. The CDR3 covers 16 residues. The CDR3 DNA reads as TGCGCCAGCAGCCCACTCCGGGCTTCGAACACCGGGGAGCTGTTTTTT. Translating gives CASSPLRASNTGELFF.

This rearrangement joins TRBV19 to TRBJ1-5; possibly TRBD1 for D (6 bases). The CDR3 is 14 amino acids. Germline lookup yields CDR1 LNHDA and CDR2 SQIVND (reference sequence). V was clipped by 1 base and J by 9 bases, with 13 bases between them. Here the CDR3 reads CASSIVGGRAPQHF. CDR3 sequence (DNA): TGTGCCAGTAGTATAGTGGGGGGGCGAGCGCCCCAGCATTTT.

The chain uses TRBV30 and TRBJ2-7, with 8 bases lining up with TRBD2. Germline V gene sequence: CDR1 GTSNPN, CDR2 SVGIG (reference sequence). The CDR3 loop spans 14 amino acids. The V segment lost 4 bases and the J segment 3 bases; nucleotides outside the gene matches: 8. The CDR3 DNA is TGTGCCTGGAAGAATAGCGGGACCCACTACGAGCAGTACTTC. This sequence encodes CAWKNSGTHYEQYF.

In this sample, this clone is medium-sized (0.01 to 0.1%). The CDR3 sequence: CASSPQSALNEQYF. The CDR3 nucleotides are TGTGCCAGCTCACCACAGTCGGCCCTCAACGAGCAGTACTTC. This sequence joins TRBV18 and TRBJ2-7; D not resolved. V lost 1 base, J lost 5 bases, and 12 bases lay in between. CDR1 KGHSH and CDR2 LQKENI come from the germline V gene. The CDR3 runs 14 residues.

This clone was counted between two and nine times. This chain joins TRBV6-1 and TRBJ2-7, with D uncertain. This CDR3 contains 15 residues. With 1 base removed from V and 1 base from J, the gap between germline ends came to 11 bases. Germline V CDR1 and CDR2: MNHNS, SASEGT. CDR3 loop: CASSEGIGRSYEQYF. The CDR3 coding sequence is TGTGCCAGCAGTGAAGGAATAGGCCGATCCTACGAGCAGTACTTC.

This chain links TRBV10-1 with TRBJ2-7, with D perhaps being TRBD1 or TRBD2 (5 bases each). The CDR3 has 14 residues. Germline V lookup: CDR1 WNHNN, CDR2 SYGVQD (reference sequence). The germline V and J ends were trimmed by 8 bases and 3 bases, with 17 bases remaining between them. CDR3 in DNA: TGCGCCAGCTCACCGGGACCACTCTACTACGAGCAGTACTTC. It translates to CASSPGPLYYEQYF.

CDR3 in DNA: TGTGCCAGCAGTAAAGGGGGTCCGAATCAGCCCCAGCATTTT. This gives the protein CASSKGGPNQPQHF. This sequence joins TRBV2 and TRBJ1-5, with a weak D call TRBD1 (6 bases). Germline V CDR1 and CDR2: SNHLY, FYNNEI. This CDR3 spans 14 amino acids. V was trimmed by 5 bases and J by 4 bases, leaving 12 bases between them.

The rearrangement links TRBV6-5 to TRBJ2-7; perhaps TRBD1 as D (5 bases). The CDR3 extends over 13 amino acids. Between the trimmed V and J ends, which lost 8 bases and 1 base, there was a span of 12 bases. CDR1 is MNHEY, CDR2 SVGAGI, per germline. CDR3 amino acids: CASRKGQSYEQYV. CDR3 sequence (DNA): TGTGCCAGCCGAAAGGGGCAGTCCTACGAGCAGTACGTC.

V and J are TRBV7-8 and TRBJ2-3, with D possibly called TRBD1 or TRBD2 (5 bases each). The CDR3 is made up of 18 amino acids. V gave up 1 base and J gave up 2 bases, with 19 bases separating them. Germline values: CDR1 SGHVS, CDR2 FQNEAQ. The CDR3 loop is CASSLVGTGGTATDTQYF. CDR3 nucleotides: TGTGCCAGCAGCTTAGTCGGGACGGGCGGAACTGCCACAGATACGCAGTATTTT. Based on the CDR3 plus reference TRBV7-8 and TRBJ2-3, the full variable domain is GAGVSQSPRYKVAKRGQDVALRCDPISGHVSLFWYQQALGQGPEFLTYFQNEAQLDKSGLPSDRFFAERPEGSVSTLKIQRTQQEDSAVYLCASSLVGTGGTATDTQYFGPGTRLTVL.

The chain carries TRBV11-3 and TRBJ1-1; TRBD1 is a possible D gene (5 bases). Germline V gene data show CDR1 as SGHNT and CDR2 as YENEEA. With 3 bases removed from V and 5 bases from J, the gap between germline ends came to 16 bases. The CDR3 runs to 15 residues. The CDR3 spells CASSLETSGGTEAFF. CDR3 coding DNA: TGTGCCAGCAGCTTGGAAACCTCGGGGGGGACTGAAGCTTTCTTT.

This chain links TRBV4-2 with TRBJ2-1; perhaps TRBD2 as D (7 bases). Germline loops: CDR1 LGHNA, CDR2 YNFKEQ. Trimming cost V 0 bases and J 4 bases, with 13 bases left between them. The CDR3 is 16 residues long. Written as DNA, the CDR3 is TGTGCCAGCAGCCAAGATTTGGAGGGGGGGTACAATGAGCAGTTCTTC. It is translated as CASSQDLEGGYNEQFF.

V usage is TRBV30 and J usage is TRBJ1-5; D is perhaps TRBD1 (5 bases). This CDR3 spans 14 amino acids. The V gene lost 0 bases and the J gene lost 7 bases, with 13 bases spanning the gap. Germline-derived CDR1 and CDR2 are GTSNPN and SVGIG (reference sequence). CDR3 residues: CAWSVSGSAQPQHF. In nucleotides, the CDR3 is TGTGCCTGGAGTGTTTCAGGGAGCGCCCAGCCCCAGCATTTT.

This clone was detected only a few times. The V gene is TRBV5-6, the J gene TRBJ2-5, with 8 positions matching TRBD1. This CDR3 has 14 residues. V was pared by 2 bases and J by 4 bases, with 4 bases of the junction left unmatched. From germline, CDR1 is SGHDT and CDR2 YYEEEE. The DNA for the CDR3 is TGTGCCAGCAGCTTCCCAGGACAGGGAGAGACCCAGTACTTC. Amino acid sequence: CASSFPGQGETQYF.

In this sample, this clone is medium-sized. The CDR3 spells CASSQVKAFGDTQYF. The DNA for the CDR3 is TGCGCCAGCAGCCAAGTAAAGGCTTTTGGAGATACGCAGTATTTT. The chain joins TRBV4-1 to TRBJ2-3; no definite D call. V lost 1 base and J 5 bases, leaving 13 bases between the germline ends. This CDR3 contains 15 residues. The germline gives CDR1 MGHRA, CDR2 YSYEKL.

The gene calls are TRBV28 and TRBJ2-1; TRBD2 matches at 10 bases. The junction had 9 bases not matched to a gene; V was cut back by 6 bases and J by 4 bases. Germline V gives CDR1 MDHEN, CDR2 SYDVKM. The CDR3 totals 16 residues. In DNA form, the CDR3 reads TGTGCCAGCAGCCCAGGGGGACTAGCGACATACAATGAGCAGTTCTTC. Its translation: CASSPGGLATYNEQFF.

The chain uses TRBV9 and TRBJ2-1; TRBD2 aligns across 8 bases. Per the germline V gene, CDR1 is SGDLS and CDR2 is YYNGEE. The CDR3 is 17 amino acids. V shed 0 bases and J 0 bases; nucleotides not matched to a gene: 5. CDR3 DNA: TGTGCCAGCAGCGTAGGTTCGGCGGGAGGCTCCTACAATGAGCAGTTCTTC. It is translated as CASSVGSAGGSYNEQFF. Full variable domain (outside the CDR3, taken from reference TRBV9 and TRBJ2-1): DSGVTQTPKHLITATGQRVTLRCSPRSGDLSVYWYQQSLDQGLQFLIQYYNGEERAKGNILERFSAQQFPDLHSELNLSSLELGDSALYFCASSVGSAGGSYNEQFFGPGTRLTVL.

The chain couples TRBV30 to TRBJ2-2, with 9 bases identical to TRBD1. Germline loops: CDR1 GTSNPN, CDR2 SVGIG (reference sequence). The V gene end was trimmed by 2 bases and the J gene end by 6 bases; junction bases not matched to a gene: 1. This CDR3 region has 13 residues. CDR3 protein: CAWSRDRAGELFF. For the CDR3, the DNA is TGTGCCTGGAGTCGGGACAGGGCCGGGGAGCTGTTTTTT.

This clone has more than one count but fewer than ten. The V call is TRBV9, the J call TRBJ1-5; no clear D gene. The CDR3 is made up of 15 amino acids. Germline V gives CDR1 SGDLS, CDR2 YYNGEE. The V and J ends lost 4 bases and 1 base respectively, with 12 bases between them. DNA for the CDR3: TGTGCCAGCAGCTCCCAAGGATCCAGCAATCAGCCCCAGCATTTT. It translates to CASSSQGSSNQPQHF.

The chain is built from TRBV19 and TRBJ2-6, with unresolved D. In germline, CDR1 is LNHDA, CDR2 SQIVND (reference sequence). V was pared by 2 bases and J by 0 bases, with 14 bases between. The CDR3 contains 18 residues. Here the CDR3 DNA reads TGTGCCAGTAGTATAATCTTTCCCGGCAGCTCTGGGGCCAACGTCCTGACTTTC. Translating gives CASSIIFPGSSGANVLTF.

This clone was counted a few times. V gene TRBV5-6 combines with J gene TRBJ1-4; the D is unclear. V shed 0 bases and J shed 0 bases, with 6 bases lying between them. Germline loops: CDR1 SGHDT, CDR2 YYEEEE. The CDR3 has 15 residues. The CDR3: CASSLVGATNEKLFF. The CDR3 region has the DNA TGTGCCAGCAGCTTGGTCGGCGCAACTAATGAAAAACTGTTTTTT. Full variable domain (remainder filled in from reference TRBV5-6 and TRBJ1-4): DAGVTQSPTHLIKTRGQQVTLRCSPKSGHDTVSWYQQALGQGPQFIFQYYEEEERQRGNFPDRFSGHQFPNYSSELNVNALLLGDSALYLCASSLVGATNEKLFFGSGTQLSVL.

This clone was picked up one time. This chain uses TRBV19 with TRBJ2-5, with D possibly matching TRBD2 (5 bases). The germline V gene encodes CDR1 LNHDA and CDR2 SQIVND (reference sequence). CDR3 length: 18 residues. The V gene lost 5 bases and the J gene lost 1 base, with 23 bases spanning the gap. CDR3 sequence (DNA): TGTGCCAGTAGTTCCCGAGGCATTGACTACGATACCCAAGAGACCCAGTACTTC. Its protein product is CASSSRGIDYDTQETQYF.

The chain combines TRBV27 with TRBJ1-4, with no clear D. Germline assignment: CDR1 MNHEY and CDR2 SMNVEV (reference sequence). Trimming took off 1 base at V and 7 bases at J, with 10 bases between the two ends. This CDR3 contains 14 residues. CDR3 nucleotide sequence: TGTGCCAGCAGTTTATTAGGGTCCGGTGAAAAACTGTTTTTT. This codes for CASSLLGSGEKLFF.

The chain uses TRBV18 and TRBJ2-7; D might be TRBD2 (6 bases). The CDR3 contains 15 residues. V lost 4 bases, J lost 2 bases, and 15 bases lay in between. Germline CDR1 KGHSH, CDR2 LQKENI. In nucleotides, the CDR3 is TGTGCCAGCTCACTCACGGAGGGGTTAACCTACGAGCAGTACTTC. Its protein product is CASSLTEGLTYEQYF.

This sequence joins TRBV5-1 and TRBJ2-1; 8 bases match TRBD2. The germline CDR1 and CDR2 sequences are SGHRS and YFSETQ. After removal of 2 bases from V and 6 bases from J, the junction contained 4 bases not matched to a gene. The CDR3 has 14 amino acids. The CDR3 sequence is CASSFGGASNEQFF. The CDR3 DNA follows: TGCGCCAGCAGCTTCGGGGGGGCCTCCAATGAGCAGTTCTTC.

The CDR3 DNA is TGTGCCAGCATCCCGGGACAATCAATGAACACTGAAGCTTTCTTT. It yields the protein CASIPGQSMNTEAFF. The rearrangement uses TRBV27 and TRBJ1-1; D is possibly TRBD1 (6 bases). V dropped 7 bases and J dropped 0 bases, with 15 bases sitting between them. There are 15 residues in the CDR3. Germline V lookup: CDR1 MNHEY, CDR2 SMNVEV (reference sequence).

J is TRBJ2-2 and V is TRBV7-9; 10 bases are shared with TRBD1. With 5 bases clipped from V and 6 bases from J, the junction kept 9 bases outside the gene matches. The CDR3 loop spans 16 amino acids. Germline V lookup: CDR1 SEHNR, CDR2 FQNEAQ (reference sequence). The CDR3 DNA follows: TGTGCCAGCAGCCCTAGACAGGGGGCGCGTTCCGGGGAGCTGTTTTTT. As protein: CASSPRQGARSGELFF.

The chain recombines TRBV10-3 with TRBJ1-1; no firm D call. The CDR3 is 14 residues long. With 4 bases removed from V and 3 bases from J, the gap between germline ends came to 12 bases. Germline V gives CDR1 ENHRY, CDR2 SYGVKD. Here the CDR3 reads CAISGTSGYTEAFF. The CDR3 nucleotides are TGTGCCATCAGTGGAACTAGTGGGTACACTGAAGCTTTCTTT.